The T cell receptor (beta chain) described here comes from a study of blood T cells in healthy people across ages. On the study more broadly: About one barcoded beta molecule per two T cells was the capture yield of template switching.

On this clonotype itself: One end of the junction is discordant with germline, which a read error may explain.

The CDR3 is made up of 13 amino acids. Donation came from healthy Caucasian individuals in Russia who were aged 6 to 90. Each sample used at least 6 million PBMCs. Each sample provided at least 5 micrograms of extracted total RNA. Using a J-beta primer mix together with a sample-barcoded 5' primer, a second PCR was run for roughly 6 to 11 cycles. A single record per CDR3 protein comes from TCRdb applying MiXCR to the 5' RACE reads. The sample gives around 1.5 million distinct CDR3 sequences, 55% to 75% of which show up once; more than 6% is in the top ten. The sequence derives from a man between 18 and 35 years old in good health. The specimen sequenced was blood. The chain links TRBV12-3 or TRBV12-4 to TRBJ2-5; 9 nucleotides line up with TRBD2. TRBJ2-7 explains the end of the DNA better; the J call may be wrong. The CDR3 spells CASSVAGEYEQYF. CDR3 in DNA: TGTGCCAGCAGTGTAGCGGGGGAGTACGAGCAGTACTTC.